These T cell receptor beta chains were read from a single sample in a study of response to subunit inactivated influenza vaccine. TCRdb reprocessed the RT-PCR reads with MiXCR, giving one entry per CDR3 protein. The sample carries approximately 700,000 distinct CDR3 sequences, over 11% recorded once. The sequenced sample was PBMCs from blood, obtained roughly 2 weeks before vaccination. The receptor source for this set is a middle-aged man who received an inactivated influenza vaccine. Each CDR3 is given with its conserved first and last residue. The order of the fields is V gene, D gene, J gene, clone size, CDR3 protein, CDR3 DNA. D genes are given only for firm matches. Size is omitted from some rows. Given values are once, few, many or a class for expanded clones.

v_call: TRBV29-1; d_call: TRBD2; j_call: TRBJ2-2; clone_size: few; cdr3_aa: CSVTSGSGYTGELFF; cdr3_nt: TGCAGCGTTACGAGCGGGAGCGGGTACACCGGGGAGCTGTTTTTT
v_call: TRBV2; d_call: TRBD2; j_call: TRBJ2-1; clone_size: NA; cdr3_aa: CASSLPVAGNEQFF; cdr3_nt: TGTGCCAGCAGTCTCCCCGTAGCGGGCAATGAGCAGTTCTTC
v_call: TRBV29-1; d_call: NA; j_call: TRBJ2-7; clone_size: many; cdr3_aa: CSAKLGTYEQYF; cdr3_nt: TGCAGCGCCAAGCTCGGGACCTACGAGCAGTACTTC
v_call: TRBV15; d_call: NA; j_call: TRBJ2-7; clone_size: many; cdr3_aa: CATSREGGGSYEQYF; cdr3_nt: TGTGCCACCAGCAGAGAAGGTGGCGGGTCCTACGAGCAGTACTTC
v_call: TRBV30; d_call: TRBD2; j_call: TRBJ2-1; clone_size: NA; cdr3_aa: CAWSAGLAGVNEQFF; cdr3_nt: TGTGCCTGGAGTGCCGGACTAGCGGGAGTCAATGAGCAGTTCTTC
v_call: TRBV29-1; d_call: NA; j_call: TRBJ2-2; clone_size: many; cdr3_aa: CSVDATGELFF; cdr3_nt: TGCAGCGTAGACGCTACCGGGGAGCTGTTTTTT
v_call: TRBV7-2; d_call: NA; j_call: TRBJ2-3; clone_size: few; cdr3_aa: CASSRQGGRSDTQYF; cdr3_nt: TGTGCCAGCAGCCGCCAAGGGGGTAGATCAGATACGCAGTATTTT
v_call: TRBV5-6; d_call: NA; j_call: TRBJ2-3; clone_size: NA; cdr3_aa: CASSPDYRGPDTQYF; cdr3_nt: TGTGCCAGCAGCCCAGACTACCGGGGCCCAGATACGCAGTATTTT
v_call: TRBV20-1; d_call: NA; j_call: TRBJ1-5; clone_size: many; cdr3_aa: CSARLGWRQPQHF; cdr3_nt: TGCAGTGCTAGGTTGGGGTGGAGGCAGCCCCAGCATTTT
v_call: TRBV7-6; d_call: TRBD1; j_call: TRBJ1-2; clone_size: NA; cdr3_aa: CASSAAGGGYTF; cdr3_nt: TGTGCCAGCAGCGCTGCAGGGGGTGGCTACACCTTC
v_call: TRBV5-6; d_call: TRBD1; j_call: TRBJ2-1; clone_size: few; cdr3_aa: CASSLGTGMYNEQFF; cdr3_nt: TGTGCCAGCAGCTTGGGGACAGGGATGTACAATGAGCAGTTCTTC
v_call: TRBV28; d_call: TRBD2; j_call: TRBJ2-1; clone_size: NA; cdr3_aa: CASIKAGGSYNEQFF; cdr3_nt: TGTGCCAGCATCAAAGCGGGGGGCTCCTACAATGAGCAGTTCTTC
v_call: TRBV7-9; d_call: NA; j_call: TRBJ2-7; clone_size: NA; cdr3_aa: CASSLPGLSPYEQYF; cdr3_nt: TGTGCCAGCAGCTTACCGGGCCTTAGCCCTTACGAGCAGTACTTC
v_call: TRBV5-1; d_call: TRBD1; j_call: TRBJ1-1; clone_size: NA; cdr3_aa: CASSSRTGRNTEAFF; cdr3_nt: TGCGCCAGCAGCTCCCGGACAGGGAGGAACACTGAAGCTTTCTTT
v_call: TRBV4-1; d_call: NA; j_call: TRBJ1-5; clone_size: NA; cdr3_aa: CASSQDGVQPQHF; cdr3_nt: TGCGCCAGCAGCCAAGATGGCGTTCAGCCCCAGCATTTT
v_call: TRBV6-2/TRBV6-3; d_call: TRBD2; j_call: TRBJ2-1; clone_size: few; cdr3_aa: CASSGTSGMNEQFF; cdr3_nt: TGTGCCAGCAGTGGGACTAGCGGGATGAATGAGCAGTTCTTC
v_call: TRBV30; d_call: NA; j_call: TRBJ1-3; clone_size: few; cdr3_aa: CAWTITSGNTIYF; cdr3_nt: TGTGCCTGGACGATCACCTCCGGAAACACCATATATTTT
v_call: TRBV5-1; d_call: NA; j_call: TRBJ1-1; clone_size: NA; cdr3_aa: CASSSASGGYTEAFF; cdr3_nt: TGCGCCAGCAGTTCGGCTAGCGGTGGGTACACTGAAGCTTTCTTT
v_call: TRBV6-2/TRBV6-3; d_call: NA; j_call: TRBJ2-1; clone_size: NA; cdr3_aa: CASIEGLGQDKQFF; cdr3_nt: TGTGCCAGCATCGAGGGTCTTGGTCAAGACAAGCAGTTCTTC
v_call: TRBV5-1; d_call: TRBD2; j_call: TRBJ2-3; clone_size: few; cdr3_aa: CASSFSGKDSDTQYF; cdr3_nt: TGCGCCAGCAGCTTTAGCGGGAAGGACTCAGATACGCAGTATTTT
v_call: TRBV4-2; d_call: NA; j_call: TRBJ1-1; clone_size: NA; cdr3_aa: CASSQGYRRLDRMNTEAFF; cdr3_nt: TGTGCCAGCAGCCAAGGTTATAGGCGACTAGACCGAATGAACACTGAAGCTTTCTTT
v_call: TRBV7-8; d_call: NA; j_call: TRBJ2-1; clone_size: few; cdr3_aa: CASSLSRYLTGSIVNEQFF; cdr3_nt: TGTGCCAGCAGCTTAAGTCGCTATCTTACAGGGTCGATAGTCAATGAGCAGTTCTTC
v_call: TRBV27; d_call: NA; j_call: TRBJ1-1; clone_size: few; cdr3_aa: CASKVLRGSEAFF; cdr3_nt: TGTGCCAGCAAGGTTCTTAGGGGATCTGAAGCTTTCTTT
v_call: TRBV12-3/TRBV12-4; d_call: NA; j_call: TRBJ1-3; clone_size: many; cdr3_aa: CASSLRGGGNTIYF; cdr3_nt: TGTGCCAGCAGTTTACGGGGAGGAGGAAACACCATATATTTT
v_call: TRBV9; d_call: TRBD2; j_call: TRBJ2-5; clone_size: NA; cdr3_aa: CASSRGTSGNRGETQYF; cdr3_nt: TGTGCCAGCAGCCGGGGGACTAGCGGGAATCGAGGGGAGACCCAGTACTTC
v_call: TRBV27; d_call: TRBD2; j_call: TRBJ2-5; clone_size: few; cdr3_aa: CASSLVYQRGNPETQYF; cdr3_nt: TGTGCCAGCAGTTTAGTTTACCAGCGGGGGAATCCTGAGACCCAGTACTTC
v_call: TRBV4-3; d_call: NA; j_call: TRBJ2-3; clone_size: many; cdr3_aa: CASSQDQGFSTDTQYF; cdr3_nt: TGCGCCAGCAGCCAAGATCAGGGATTTAGCACAGATACGCAGTATTTT
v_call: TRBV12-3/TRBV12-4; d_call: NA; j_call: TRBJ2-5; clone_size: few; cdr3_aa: CASSPQTGAFQETQYF; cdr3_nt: TGTGCCAGCAGTCCCCAGACAGGAGCCTTCCAAGAGACCCAGTACTTC
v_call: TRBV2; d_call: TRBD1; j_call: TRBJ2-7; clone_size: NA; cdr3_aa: CASAGQGRPYEQYF; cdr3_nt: TGTGCCAGCGCCGGACAGGGGCGCCCCTACGAGCAGTACTTC
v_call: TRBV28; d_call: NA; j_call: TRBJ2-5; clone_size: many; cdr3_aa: CASRRIYQETQYF; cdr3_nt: TGTGCCAGCCGCAGGATTTACCAAGAGACCCAGTACTTC
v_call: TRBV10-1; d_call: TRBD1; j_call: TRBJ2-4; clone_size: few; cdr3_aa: CASSALKTGSKNIQYF; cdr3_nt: TGCGCCAGCAGTGCCCTAAAGACAGGGAGCAAAAACATTCAGTACTTC
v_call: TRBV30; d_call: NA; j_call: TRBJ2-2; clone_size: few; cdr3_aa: CAWNGDTGELFF; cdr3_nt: TGTGCCTGGAATGGGGACACCGGGGAGCTGTTTTTT
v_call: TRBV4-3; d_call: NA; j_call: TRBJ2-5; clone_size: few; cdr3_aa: CASSHSLAMGETQYF; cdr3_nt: TGCGCCAGCAGCCACAGCCTAGCAATGGGAGAGACCCAGTACTTC
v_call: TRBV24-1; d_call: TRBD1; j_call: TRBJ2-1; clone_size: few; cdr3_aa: CATSDPDRGELNEQFF; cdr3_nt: TGTGCCACCAGTGATCCCGACAGGGGGGAATTGAATGAGCAGTTCTTC
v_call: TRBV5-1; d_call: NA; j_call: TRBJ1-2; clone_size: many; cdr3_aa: CASSTGGRGGYTF; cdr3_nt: TGCGCCAGCAGCACAGGAGGGAGGGGCGGCTACACCTTC
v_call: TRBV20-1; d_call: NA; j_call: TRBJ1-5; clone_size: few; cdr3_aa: CSARWQDNQPQHF; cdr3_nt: TGCAGTGCTAGATGGCAGGACAATCAGCCCCAGCATTTT
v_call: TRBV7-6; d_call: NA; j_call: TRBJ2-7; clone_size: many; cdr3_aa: CASSPGWSSYEQYF; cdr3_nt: TGTGCCAGCAGCCCAGGGTGGAGCTCCTACGAGCAGTACTTC
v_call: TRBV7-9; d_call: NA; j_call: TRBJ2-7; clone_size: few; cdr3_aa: CASSPGTHYEQYF; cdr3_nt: TGTGCCAGCAGTCCCGGGACCCACTACGAGCAGTACTTC
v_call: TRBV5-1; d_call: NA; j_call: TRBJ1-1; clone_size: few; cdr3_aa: CASSFRMNTEAFF; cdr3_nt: TGCGCCAGCAGCTTTCGCATGAACACTGAAGCTTTCTTT
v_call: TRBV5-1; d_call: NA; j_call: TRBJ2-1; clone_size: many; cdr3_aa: CASSFGQGSYNEQFF; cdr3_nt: TGCGCCAGCAGCTTTGGTCAGGGCTCCTACAATGAGCAGTTCTTC
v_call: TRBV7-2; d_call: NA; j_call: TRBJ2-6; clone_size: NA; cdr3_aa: CASKNSGANVLTF; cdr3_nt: TGTGCCAGCAAAAACTCTGGGGCCAACGTCCTGACTTTC
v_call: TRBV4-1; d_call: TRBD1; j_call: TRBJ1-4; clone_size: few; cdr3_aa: CASNKDRANEKLFF; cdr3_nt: TGCGCCAGCAATAAGGACAGGGCTAATGAAAAACTGTTTTTT